Below are 32 T cell receptor beta chains sequenced from a single sample in a study of Ad26.COV2.S vaccination and SARS-CoV-2 variants. The treatment was: some 19 received Ad26.COV2.S at low or high dose, single or two shots; about 5 received placebo; per-sample allocation not given. After the first vaccine or placebo injection, samples were drawn on day 63. Profiled with immunoSEQ multiplex PCR; TCRdb holds only in-frame clones, not every one. The sample contains roughly 700,000 clones, 89% of which appear only once. Specimen: peripheral blood, collected in a trial of Ad26.COV2.S vaccine versus placebo. The receptor set was obtained from a person between 18 and 65 years old who received the Ad26.COV2.S COVID-19 vaccine or a placebo.

The chain joins TRBV2 to TRBJ1-5; no definite D call. The CDR3 covers 13 residues. Trimming took 6 bases from V and 3 from J, leaving 9 bases between them. Germline V gene sequence: CDR1 SNHLY, CDR2 FYNNEI. The CDR3 reads CASRWTVNQPQHF. CDR3 DNA sequence: TGTGCCAGCAGGTGGACGGTCAATCAGCCCCAGCATTTT.

The chain recombines TRBV6-1 with TRBJ1-5, with D perhaps TRBD1 (5 bases). The CDR3 extends over 14 amino acids. Per germline, CDR1 MNHNS and CDR2 SASEGT. With 1 base removed from V and 7 bases from J, the gap between germline ends came to 11 bases. CDR3 sequence reads: CASSEVKGWQPQHF. CDR3 DNA: TGTGCCAGCAGTGAAGTTAAGGGGTGGCAGCCCCAGCATTTT.

The chain is built from TRBV7-8 and TRBJ2-2, with 8 bases aligning to TRBD2. The CDR3 is made up of 15 amino acids. The germline CDR1 and CDR2 sequences are SGHVS and FQNEAQ. Trimming removed 5 bases from V and 5 bases from J; junction bases left unmatched: 7. CDR3 sequence (DNA): TGTGCCAGCAGCAAACAGCGGGAGCTGACCGGGGAGCTGTTTTTT. Protein sequence: CASSKQRELTGELFF.

The rearrangement joins TRBV7-9 to TRBJ2-1, with 8 bases fitting TRBD2. Germline CDR1 reads SEHNR; CDR2 reads FQNEAQ (reference sequence). This CDR3 comprises 15 residues. V was pared by 5 bases and J by 7 bases, with 10 bases of the junction left unmatched. CDR3 bases: TGTGCCAGCAGCCCCCCGCCGGGAGGGGTGAATGAGCAGTTCTTC. Encoded protein: CASSPPPGGVNEQFF.

The CDR3 reads CASPDGPSSGANVLTF. CDR3 nucleotides: TGTGCCAGCCCCGACGGACCCTCCTCTGGGGCCAACGTCCTGACTTTC. This chain uses TRBV18 with TRBJ2-6; D is unclear. V lost 8 bases and J lost 0, with 14 bases in between. This CDR3 has 16 amino acids. Per the germline V gene, CDR1 is KGHSH and CDR2 is LQKENI. The full variable domain, rest sourced from reference TRBV18 and TRBJ2-6, is NAGVMQNPRHLVRRRGQEARLRCSPMKGHSHVYWYRQLPEEGLKFMVYLQKENIIDESGMPKERFSAEFPKEGPSILRIQQVVRGDSAAYFCASPDGPSSGANVLTFGAGSRLTVL.

CDR3: CASRIGRSSYEQYF. The DNA for the CDR3 is TGTGCCAGCAGAATAGGACGGAGCTCCTACGAGCAGTACTTC. The chain has TRBV6-5 and TRBJ2-7, with no clear D. Trimming pared 6 bases from V and 0 bases from J, leaving 12 bases between. The CDR3 has 14 amino acids. Germline values: CDR1 MNHEY, CDR2 SVGAGI.

This rearrangement joins TRBV18 to TRBJ2-2, with D perhaps given as TRBD1 or TRBD2 (5 bases each). Germline V gene lookup returns CDR1 KGHSH and CDR2 LQKENI. The CDR3 has 15 amino acids. The ends were cut back, 2 bases at V and 1 base at J, with 8 bases in the middle. In DNA form, the CDR3 reads TGTGCCAGCTCACCATTGGGGGTGAACACCGGGGAGCTGTTTTTT. As protein: CASSPLGVNTGELFF. The full variable domain, in which reference TRBV18 and TRBJ2-2 provide the parts outside the CDR3, is NAGVMQNPRHLVRRRGQEARLRCSPMKGHSHVYWYRQLPEEGLKFMVYLQKENIIDESGMPKERFSAEFPKEGPSILRIQQVVRGDSAAYFCASSPLGVNTGELFFGEGSRLTVL.

V and J are TRBV11-3 and TRBJ2-1, with a possible D match to TRBD2 (6 bases). V was pared by 4 bases and J by 8 bases, with 21 bases between. Germline CDR1 reads SGHNT; CDR2 reads YENEEA. The CDR3 is made up of 16 amino acids. CDR3 protein: CASSSRGTGDLHEQFF. Written as DNA, the CDR3 is TGTGCCAGCAGCTCCCGTGGGACGGGGGACCTCCATGAGCAGTTCTTC.

This clone was seen a single time. The gene calls are TRBV7-9 and TRBJ2-2; tentatively, D is TRBD2 (6 bases). The CDR3 loop spans 14 amino acids. Trimming left V 7 bases short and J 4 bases short, with 13 bases between. Per the germline V gene, CDR1 is SEHNR and CDR2 is FQNEAQ (reference sequence). The chain's CDR3 is CASTQGLLTGELFF. The CDR3 DNA reads TGTGCCAGCACCCAGGGACTTCTCACCGGGGAGCTGTTTTTT.

The chain links TRBV7-8 to TRBJ2-6, with 9 bases that match TRBD1. Germline CDR1 SGHVS, CDR2 FQNEAQ. The junction had 10 bases not matched to a gene; V was cut back by 3 bases and J by 1 base. The CDR3 consists of 19 residues. CDR3 region: CASSLRPGQGRSGANVLTF. CDR3 nucleotides: TGTGCCAGCAGCTTGAGGCCGGGACAGGGAAGATCTGGGGCCAACGTCCTGACTTTC.

The gene calls are TRBV6-6 and TRBJ2-7; D unclear. The V gene's germline CDR1 is MNHNY and CDR2 SVGAGI (reference sequence). The CDR3 has 11 amino acids. The V gene lost 5 bases and the J gene lost 7 bases, with 9 bases spanning the gap. CDR3 region: CASSLQAEQYF. In DNA, the CDR3 is TGTGCCAGCAGTCTCCAGGCGGAGCAGTACTTC.

This chain uses TRBV14 with TRBJ1-2; D remains unclear. CDR1 is SGHDN, CDR2 FVKESK, per germline. V shed 0 bases and J shed 7 bases, with 15 bases lying between them. The CDR3 has 15 amino acids. CDR3 DNA sequence: TGTGCCAGCAGCCAAGATCTCGGGTCGCTCGCTGGCTACACCTTC. It is translated as CASSQDLGSLAGYTF.

The V call is TRBV18, the J call TRBJ1-5; D is undetermined. Per germline, CDR1 KGHSH and CDR2 LQKENI. V lost 3 bases and J 0 bases, leaving 3 bases between the germline ends. There are 13 residues in the CDR3. The CDR3 DNA reads as TGTGCCAGCTCACCTCATAGCAATCAGCCCCAGCATTTT. Translating it yields CASSPHSNQPQHF.

V is TRBV10-2 and J is TRBJ2-2; D unresolved. The V and J ends lost 7 bases and 2 bases respectively, with 8 bases between them. Germline V gives CDR1 WSHSY, CDR2 SAAADI. This CDR3 is 13 amino acids long. CDR3 in DNA: TGCGCCAGCACCGACATTAACACCGGGGAGCTGTTTTTT. This codes for CASTDINTGELFF.

The rearrangement joins TRBV10-1 to TRBJ2-3; unclear D gene. CDR3 size: 13 residues. Germline V CDR1 and CDR2: WNHNN, SYGVQD (reference sequence). V lost 5 bases to trimming and J lost 4 bases, with 10 bases between them. CDR3: CASSIGDSDTQYF. In DNA form, the CDR3 reads TGCGCCAGCAGTATAGGAGATTCAGATACGCAGTATTTT.

The chain combines TRBV3-1 (or the pseudogene TRBV3-2) with TRBJ2-5; D is uncertain. The CDR3 contains 14 residues. V shed 1 base and J shed 1 base, with 7 bases lying between them. Germline values: CDR1 LGHDT, CDR2 YNNKEL (reference sequence). This CDR3 is CASSQVHFQETQYF. The CDR3 region has the DNA TGTGCCAGCAGCCAAGTCCACTTCCAAGAGACCCAGTACTTC.

V usage is TRBV19 and J usage is TRBJ2-7, with 9 bases aligning to TRBD1. The germline V gene has CDR1 LNHDA and CDR2 SQIVND (reference sequence). There are 13 residues in the CDR3. V trimming: 4 bases; J trimming: 7 bases; junction bases outside the gene matches: 5. As DNA, the CDR3 is TGTGCCAGTAGTACCGGGACAGGGAGAGAGCAGTACTTC. It codes for CASSTGTGREQYF. Complete variable domain (other parts from reference TRBV19 and TRBJ2-7): DGGITQSPKYLFRKEGQNVTLSCEQNLNHDAMYWYRQDPGQGLRLIYYSQIVNDFQKGDIAEGYSVSREKKESFPLTVTSAQKNPTAFYLCASSTGTGREQYFGPGTRLTVT.

CDR3 sequence (DNA): TGCGCCAGCAGCCAAGATGGGGCCCGGCGGGACACTGAAGCTTTCTTT. Translated, it gives CASSQDGARRDTEAFF. The chain joins TRBV4-3 to TRBJ1-1; tentatively, D is TRBD1 (5 bases). Trimming took 0 bases from V and 3 from J, leaving 14 bases between them. The germline CDR1 and CDR2 sequences are LGHNA and YSLEER. The CDR3 has 16 amino acids.

This sequence joins TRBV7-9 and TRBJ2-7; D might be TRBD1 (6 bases). The V end was cut by 2 bases, the J end by 5 bases, with 10 bases between. The V gene's germline CDR1 is SEHNR and CDR2 FQNEAQ (reference sequence). This CDR3 contains 13 residues. The CDR3 DNA sequence: TGTGCCAGCAGCTTAACAGGGATCGACGAGCAGTACTTC. Amino acid sequence: CASSLTGIDEQYF.

The V call is TRBV6-1, the J call TRBJ2-7; D possibly uses TRBD1 or TRBD2 (5 bases each). V was trimmed by 3 bases and J by 0 bases, leaving 12 bases between them. Germline CDR1 and CDR2: MNHNS and SASEGT. The CDR3 has 15 residues. The CDR3 nucleotides are TGTGCCAGCAGTGAGGGGGACCCTCGCTCCTACGAGCAGTACTTC. Translating it yields CASSEGDPRSYEQYF.

The chain couples TRBV24-1 to TRBJ2-2; TRBD1 matches at 8 bases. V shed 3 bases and J 3 bases; nucleotides not matched to a gene: 5. The CDR3 totals 16 residues. Germline CDR1 KGHDR, CDR2 SFDVKD. The CDR3 sequence is CATSDQTGVDTGELFF. In DNA form, the CDR3 reads TGTGCCACCAGTGATCAGACAGGGGTTGACACCGGGGAGCTGTTTTTT.

This clone was seen a handful of times. The V call is TRBV30, the J call TRBJ1-6, with D uncertain. Deletions cut 3 bases from V and 10 bases from J, with 10 bases between. CDR1 GTSNPN and CDR2 SVGIG come from the germline V gene (reference sequence). CDR3 length: 12 residues. The CDR3 region is CAWSPAWSPLHF. For the CDR3, the DNA is TGTGCCTGGAGCCCGGCCTGGTCACCCCTCCACTTT.

Written as DNA, the CDR3 is TGTGCCAGCACCACACCACAGGGACGGCGGCAGTTCTTC. Residues: CASTTPQGRRQFF. This chain uses TRBV12-3 or TRBV12-4 with TRBJ2-1; D possibly corresponds to TRBD1 (6 bases). The V and J ends lost 7 bases and 12 bases respectively, with 19 bases between them. The CDR3 consists of 13 residues.

The J gene is TRBJ1-5, the V gene TRBV2, with D uncertain. Germline values: CDR1 SNHLY, CDR2 FYNNEI. The V gene lost 5 bases and the J gene lost 5 bases, with 13 bases spanning the gap. The CDR3 consists of 14 residues. CDR3 DNA sequence: TGTGCCAGCAGTTGGGCAGTTGAGGATCAGCCCCAGCATTTT. Translated: CASSWAVEDQPQHF.

The rearrangement uses TRBV2 and TRBJ2-7; TRBD1 aligns across 7 bases. This CDR3 spans 16 amino acids. CDR1 SNHLY and CDR2 FYNNEI come from the germline V gene. V lost 5 bases to trimming and J lost 0 bases; unmatched junction nucleotides: 10. The CDR3: CASSPRTGLNSYEQYF. The CDR3 DNA reads TGTGCCAGCAGTCCCCGGACAGGCTTAAACTCCTACGAGCAGTACTTC.

This chain links TRBV24-1 with TRBJ1-2; D is unresolved. V dropped 3 bases and J dropped 4 bases, with 11 bases sitting between them. This CDR3 has 14 amino acids. Germline CDR1 and CDR2: KGHDR and SFDVKD. Written as DNA, the CDR3 is TGTGCCACCAGTGATCTAGTGGGAAGCTATGGCTACACCTTC. As protein: CATSDLVGSYGYTF.

Many counts were recorded for this clone. This rearrangement joins TRBV4-3 to TRBJ1-3; TRBD1 might be the D (5 bases). The V gene lost 5 bases and the J gene lost 0 bases, with 17 bases spanning the gap. There are 17 residues in the CDR3. The V gene's germline CDR1 is LGHNA and CDR2 YSLEER. Written as DNA, the CDR3 is TGCGCCAGCAGCAAAGGGACCACCCTGAGCTCTGGAAACACCATATATTTT. The encoded protein is CASSKGTTLSSGNTIYF.

The chain employs TRBV6-2 or TRBV6-3 and TRBJ2-1, with TRBD1 as a possible D gene (5 bases). The CDR3 length is 13 residues. Germline V gene data show CDR1 as MNHEY and CDR2 as SVGEGT. V lost 0 bases to trimming and J lost 8 bases, with 8 bases between them. The CDR3: CASSYSREYEQFF. The CDR3 DNA reads TGTGCCAGCAGTTACTCCAGGGAATATGAGCAGTTCTTC.

A remark on this clone: One end of the junction does not line up with germline, which may come from a read error. V usage is TRBV28 and J usage is TRBJ1-3; TRBD1 matches at 9 bases. CDR1 is MDHEN and CDR2 is SYDVKM in the germline V gene. This CDR3 comprises 12 residues. The CDR3 loop is CGTGLSGNTIYF. As DNA, the CDR3 is TGCGGGACAGGGCTCTCTGGAAACACCATATATTTT.

This sequence joins TRBV19 and TRBJ2-7, with D tentatively TRBD2 (6 bases). Germline-derived CDR1 and CDR2 are LNHDA and SQIVND (reference sequence). The CDR3 sequence is 13 residues long. Between the trimmed V and J ends, which lost 3 bases and 6 bases, there was a span of 12 bases. CDR3 sequence reads: CASSILAGSEQYF. The CDR3 nucleotides are TGTGCCAGTAGTATTCTGGCGGGGTCCGAGCAGTACTTC.

The chain combines TRBV21-1 with TRBJ2-6; the D segment call TRBD1 is taken from the table without a DNA check. TRBV21-1 is a pseudogene segment. This CDR3 is 20 amino acids long. The CDR3 DNA is TGTGCCAGCAGCAAAGGTAAGGGACAGCGAACCCTCTCTGGGGCCAACGTCCTGACTTTC. Its translation is CASSKGKGQRTLSGANVLTF.

The rearrangement links TRBV6-5 to TRBJ1-2; possible D gene TRBD1, 5 bases. V shed 4 bases and J shed 0 bases, with 12 bases lying between them. CDR3 length equals 15 residues. Germline-derived CDR1 and CDR2 are MNHEY and SVGAGI. CDR3 bases: TGTGCCAGCAGTTGGGACGGCCGAGCTAACTATGGCTACACCTTC. Amino acid sequence: CASSWDGRANYGYTF.